The 25 T cell receptor beta chains reported below all come from one sample, sequenced in a study of CD8 T cells in ankylosing spondylitis. From the 5' RACE reads, TCRdb called clonotypes with MiXCR, one entry per CDR3 protein. This table has just over 350,000 distinct CDR3 sequences, roughly 22% appearing once. The specimen was blood, either unsorted or a sorted T cell fraction (not recorded which). The receptors here all came from a male donor with ankylosing spondylitis or in good health (not recorded which).

Here the CDR3 DNA reads TGTGCCAGCAGCTTGGCCCTGGCAGGGTTCACAGATACGCAGTATTTT. This gives the protein CASSLALAGFTDTQYF. V is TRBV5-6 and J is TRBJ2-3, with D possibly TRBD1 on 5 matching bases. This CDR3 spans 16 amino acids. CDR1 and CDR2 (germline): SGHDT, YYEEEE. Deletions cut 0 bases from V and 2 bases from J, with 13 bases between.

This clonotype was seen only a few times. V usage is TRBV14 and J usage is TRBJ2-3; D is ambiguous. The V gene's germline CDR1 is SGHDN and CDR2 FVKESK. With 1 base removed from V and 0 bases from J, the gap between germline ends came to 8 bases. CDR3 length: 15 amino acids. CDR3 in DNA: TGTGCCAGCAGCCAAGTCAGTTATAGCACAGATACGCAGTATTTT. Translating gives CASSQVSYSTDTQYF. The full variable domain, rest sourced from reference TRBV14 and TRBJ2-3, is EAGVTQFPSHSVIEKGQTVTLRCDPISGHDNLYWYRRVMGKEIKFLLHFVKESKQDESGMPNNRFLAERTGGTYSTLKVQPAELEDSGVYFCASSQVSYSTDTQYFGPGTRLTVL.

The CDR3 DNA sequence: TGTGCCAGCAGCAACGGACTAGCGGGGGTCTGGGAGCAGTTCTTC. Protein product: CASSNGLAGVWEQFF. The genes are TRBV12-3 or TRBV12-4 and TRBJ2-1; 13 bases match TRBD2. This CDR3 region has 15 residues. V lost 6 bases to trimming and J lost 10 bases; unmatched junction nucleotides: 9.

The chain employs TRBV24-1 and TRBJ2-5, with D possibly matching TRBD1 (6 bases). CDR1 is KGHDR, CDR2 SFDVKD, per germline. Trimming pared 4 bases from V and 2 bases from J, leaving 13 bases between. The CDR3 loop spans 15 amino acids. As DNA, the CDR3 is TGTGCCACCAGTGACCGTGGACAGCCTCAAGAGACCCAGTACTTC. It yields the protein CATSDRGQPQETQYF.

A few counts support this clonotype. This chain uses TRBV12-3 or TRBV12-4 with TRBJ2-3, with 9 nucleotides matching TRBD1. The CDR3 is 14 amino acids. Trimming at V came to 5 bases and at J to 6 bases, leaving 6 bases not matched to a gene. In DNA, the CDR3 is TGTGCCAGCAGTCCTGGGACAGGGAGGGATACGCAGTATTTT. Its protein is CASSPGTGRDTQYF.

This clonotype was seen more than once but under ten times. Since a much larger clone is just one base distant, this may be a read error. The chain uses TRBV12-3 or TRBV12-4 and TRBJ2-1; D ambiguous. The ends were cut back, 2 bases at V and 0 bases at J, with 8 bases in the middle. CDR3 length: 15 amino acids. The CDR3 DNA is TGTGCCAGCAGTTTATTGGGGAACTCCTACAATGAGCAGTTCTTC. This gives the protein CASSLLGNSYNEQFF.

The chain combines TRBV2 with TRBJ2-7; D remains ambiguous. Germline V lookup: CDR1 SNHLY, CDR2 FYNNEI. The CDR3 has 14 residues. Trimming shortened V by 3 bases and J by 0 bases, and 9 bases separated the two germline ends. CDR3 DNA sequence: TGTGCCAGCAGTGATTCCCGCGGCTCCTACGAGCAGTACTTC. As protein: CASSDSRGSYEQYF. Based on the CDR3 plus reference TRBV2 and TRBJ2-7, the full variable domain is EPEVTQTPSHQVTQMGQEVILRCVPISNHLYFYWYRQILGQKVEFLVSFYNNEISEKSEIFDDQFSVERPDGSNFTLKIRSTKLEDSAMYFCASSDSRGSYEQYFGPGTRLTVT.

This chain joins TRBV10-2 and TRBJ2-5; no clear D gene. The CDR3 contains 11 residues. Per germline, CDR1 WSHSY and CDR2 SAAADI. The ends were cut back, 6 bases at V and 2 bases at J, with 4 bases in the middle. CDR3 nucleotides: TGCGCCAGCAGGGGTCAAGAGACCCAGTACTTC. This encodes CASRGQETQYF.

The genes are TRBV10-3 and TRBJ1-1; a weak D match, TRBD1 (6 bases). This CDR3 spans 14 amino acids. Germline CDR1 and CDR2: ENHRY and SYGVKD. Trimming took off 10 bases at V and 0 bases at J, with 15 bases between the two ends. CDR3: CATTGDRMNTEAFF. CDR3 DNA sequence: TGTGCCACCACTGGCGACAGGATGAACACTGAAGCTTTCTTT.

Only a few counts were recorded for this clonotype. This chain uses TRBV6-5 with TRBJ2-7, with 10 bases that match TRBD2. V dropped 0 bases and J dropped 0; count of bases not matched to a gene: 5. This CDR3 contains 17 residues. Germline V gives CDR1 MNHEY, CDR2 SVGAGI. CDR3 bases: TGTGCCAGCAGTTACTCGGCTAGCGGGGGCTTCTCCTACGAGCAGTACTTC. The encoded protein is CASSYSASGGFSYEQYF.

This clonotype occurred a few times. Its ends do not fully match the called genes, so a read error is possible. The CDR3 here is CASSSDTLASDEQYF. Here the CDR3 DNA reads TGTGCCAGCAGCTCTGACACCCTGGCCTCCGACGAGCAGTACTTC. The V call is TRBV11-2, the J call TRBJ2-7; D remains ambiguous. From germline, CDR1 is SGHAT and CDR2 FQNNGV. The CDR3 is made up of 15 amino acids.

This clonotype was detected only a few times. The chain recombines TRBV28 with TRBJ1-2; 11 nucleotides line up with TRBD1. V trimming: 8 bases; J trimming: 2 bases; junction bases outside the gene matches: 7. The CDR3 sequence is 15 residues long. Germline V CDR1 and CDR2: MDHEN, SYDVKM. The CDR3 region has the DNA TGTGCCAGCCCGGGACAGGGGGTCAGGAACTATGGCTACACCTTC. Translating gives CASPGQGVRNYGYTF.

This clonotype was counted a few times. This chain uses TRBV6-5 with TRBJ2-3; 10 positions agree with TRBD2. This CDR3 has 15 amino acids. The ends lost 4 bases at V and 5 bases at J; junction bases unmatched: 6. Germline V gene data show CDR1 as MNHEY and CDR2 as SVGAGI. The CDR3 nucleotides are TGTGCCAGCAGTTTTAGCGGGGGGCCTGAAGATACGCAGTATTTT. It codes for CASSFSGGPEDTQYF.

This clonotype was picked up a small number of times. This chain uses TRBV9 with TRBJ2-7; D remains ambiguous. The CDR3 is made up of 14 amino acids. Germline CDR1 SGDLS, CDR2 YYNGEE. The V gene lost 0 bases and the J gene lost 5 bases, with 12 bases spanning the gap. CDR3 in DNA: TGTGCCAGCAGCGTAGACTTAACCCCCCACGAGCAGTACTTC. Amino acid sequence: CASSVDLTPHEQYF.

The chain carries TRBV28 and TRBJ2-3; 7 bases agree with TRBD2. The CDR3 is 14 residues long. The germline V gene encodes CDR1 MDHEN and CDR2 SYDVKM. The ends lost 5 bases at V and 0 bases at J; junction bases unmatched: 2. CDR3 residues: CASSRRGSTDTQYF. DNA of the CDR3: TGTGCCAGCAGTCGGCGGGGGAGCACAGATACGCAGTATTTT.

This clonotype turned up a few times. This sequence joins TRBV6-7 and TRBJ2-1, with unresolved D. TRBV6-7 is assigned to the ORF class and has an uncertain function. The CDR3 sequence is 15 residues long. V lost 7 bases to trimming and J lost 5 bases, with 18 bases between them. The CDR3 nucleotides read TGTGCCAGCACCAGGTTACTTTCGGGCCACAATGAGCAGTTCTTC. Translated: CASTRLLSGHNEQFF.

The chain has TRBV12-3 or TRBV12-4 and TRBJ2-5, with 11 bases fitting TRBD1. The CDR3 loop spans 16 amino acids. The trim removed 5 bases at V and 5 bases at J, leaving 10 bases unmatched. The CDR3 nucleotides read TGTGCCAGCAGTACCCCCGGGACAGGGGGTGGGGAGACCCAGTACTTC. Its protein is CASSTPGTGGGETQYF.

Only a few counts were recorded for this clonotype. The rearrangement joins TRBV7-9 to TRBJ2-5, with D unresolved. V lost 4 bases, J lost 2 bases, and 20 bases lay in between. The germline gives CDR1 SEHNR, CDR2 FQNEAQ (reference sequence). CDR3 size: 17 residues. The CDR3 protein is CASSSGGAAEEQETQYF. In DNA, the CDR3 is TGTGCCAGCAGCTCCGGCGGTGCAGCTGAGGAACAAGAGACCCAGTACTTC.

V gene TRBV25-1 combines with J gene TRBJ2-1; no definite D call. V lost 0 bases and J lost 0, with 12 bases in between. The germline CDR1 and CDR2 sequences are MGHDK and SYGVNS. This CDR3 contains 17 residues. In DNA form, the CDR3 reads TGTGCCAGCAGTGAATATGGGTACCCGAGCTCCTACAATGAGCAGTTCTTC. Its translation is CASSEYGYPSSYNEQFF.

This chain joins TRBV30 and TRBJ2-3; tentative D call: TRBD2 (6 bases). The germline V and J ends were trimmed by 8 bases and 2 bases, with 14 bases remaining between them. CDR1 is GTSNPN and CDR2 is SVGIG in the germline V gene (reference sequence). CDR3 size: 13 residues. The CDR3 coding sequence is TGTGCCGGGCCCCGACTAGACACAGATACGCAGTATTTT. Its protein is CAGPRLDTDTQYF. The variable domain in full, with the rest retrieved from reference TRBV30 and TRBJ2-3, is SQTIHQWPATLVQPVGSPLSLECTVEGTSNPNLYWYRQAAGRGLQLLFYSVGIGQISSEVPQNLSASRPQDRQFILSSKKLLLSDSGFYLCAGPRLDTDTQYFGPGTRLTVL.

The chain joins TRBV7-6 to TRBJ1-1; 7 bases are shared with TRBD1. V was pared by 1 base and J by 5 bases, with 7 bases of the junction left unmatched. Germline CDR1 and CDR2: SGHVS and FNYEAQ. This CDR3 is 15 amino acids long. The CDR3 coding sequence is TGTGCCAGCAGCTTAGAAGGGGGCCCGGGTACTGAAGCTTTCTTT. It specifies CASSLEGGPGTEAFF.

This clonotype has a handful of counts. The V and J genes are TRBV9 and TRBJ2-5; 10 positions agree with TRBD1. Trimming cost V 3 bases and J 5 bases; bases outside gene matches: 10. This CDR3 comprises 16 residues. The germline V gene encodes CDR1 SGDLS and CDR2 YYNGEE. The CDR3 reads CASSESRTGGLETQYF. DNA of the CDR3: TGTGCCAGCAGCGAGTCTCGGACAGGGGGGCTTGAGACCCAGTACTTC.

The chain uses TRBV4-1 and TRBJ2-2; possible D gene TRBD1, 6 bases. V was pared by 3 bases and J by 6 bases, with 11 bases between. CDR1 is MGHRA and CDR2 is YSYEKL in the germline V gene. CDR3 size: 14 residues. In DNA form, the CDR3 reads TGCGCCAGCAGCCACGGACAGTTAGCCGGGGAGCTGTTTTTT. Translation gives CASSHGQLAGELFF.

This clonotype was seen more than once but under ten times. This sequence joins TRBV24-1 and TRBJ1-1, with TRBD1 identical over 7 bases. The CDR3 has 15 amino acids. V dropped 4 bases and J dropped 3; count of bases not matched to a gene: 7. Germline lookup yields CDR1 KGHDR and CDR2 SFDVKD. CDR3 sequence reads: CATSEGPQGHTEAFF. CDR3 nucleotides: TGTGCCACCAGTGAAGGTCCACAGGGGCACACTGAAGCTTTCTTT.

The chain recombines TRBV9 with TRBJ2-7; weak D call: TRBD1 (5 bases). Trimming took off 0 bases at V and 2 bases at J, with 9 bases between the two ends. CDR3 size: 14 residues. Germline CDR1 and CDR2: SGDLS and YYNGEE. The CDR3 DNA follows: TGTGCCAGCAGCGTAGGATGGGGCGCCTACGAGCAGTACTTC. Translated, it gives CASSVGWGAYEQYF.